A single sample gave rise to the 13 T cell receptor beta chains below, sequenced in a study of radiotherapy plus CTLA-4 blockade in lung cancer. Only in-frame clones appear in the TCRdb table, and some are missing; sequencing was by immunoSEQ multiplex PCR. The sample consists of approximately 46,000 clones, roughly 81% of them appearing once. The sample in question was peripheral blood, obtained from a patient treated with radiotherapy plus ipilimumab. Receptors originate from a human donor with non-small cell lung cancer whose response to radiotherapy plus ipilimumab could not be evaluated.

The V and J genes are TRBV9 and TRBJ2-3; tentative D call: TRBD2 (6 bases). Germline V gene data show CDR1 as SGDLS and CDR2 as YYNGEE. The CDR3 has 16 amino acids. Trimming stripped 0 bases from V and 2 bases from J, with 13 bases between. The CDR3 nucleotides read TGTGCCAGCAGCGTAGACCGTAGCGGAAACACAGATACGCAGTATTTT. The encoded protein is CASSVDRSGNTDTQYF.

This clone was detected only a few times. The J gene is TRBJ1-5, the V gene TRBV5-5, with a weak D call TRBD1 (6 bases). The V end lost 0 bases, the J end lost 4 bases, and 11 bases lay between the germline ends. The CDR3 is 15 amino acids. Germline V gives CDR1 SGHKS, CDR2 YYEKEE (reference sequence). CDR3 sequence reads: CASSLEGQGNQPQHF. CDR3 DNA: TGTGCCAGCAGCTTGGAAGGGCAGGGGAATCAGCCCCAGCATTTT.

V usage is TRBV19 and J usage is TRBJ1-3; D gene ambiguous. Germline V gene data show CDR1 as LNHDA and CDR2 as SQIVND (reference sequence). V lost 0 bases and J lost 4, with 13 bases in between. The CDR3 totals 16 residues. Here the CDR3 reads CASSIDTSSGGNTIYF. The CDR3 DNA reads TGTGCCAGTAGTATAGATACTTCATCGGGAGGAAACACCATATATTTT. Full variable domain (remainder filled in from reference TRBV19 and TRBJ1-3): DGGITQSPKYLFRKEGQNVTLSCEQNLNHDAMYWYRQDPGQGLRLIYYSQIVNDFQKGDIAEGYSVSREKKESFPLTVTSAQKNPTAFYLCASSIDTSSGGNTIYFGEGSWLTVV.

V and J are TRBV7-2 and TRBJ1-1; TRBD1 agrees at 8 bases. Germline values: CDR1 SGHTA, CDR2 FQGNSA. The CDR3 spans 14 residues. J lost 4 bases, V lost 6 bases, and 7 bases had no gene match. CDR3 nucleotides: TGTGCCAGCAGACCGACAGGGGTGCGCACTGAAGCTTTCTTT. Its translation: CASRPTGVRTEAFF.

DNA for the CDR3: TGTGCCAGCAGGGAGCCAGGGGGTTATGGCTACACCTTC. It specifies CASREPGGYGYTF. The chain uses TRBV28 and TRBJ1-2; 7 bases agree with TRBD1. The CDR3 is made up of 13 amino acids. The J segment lost 5 bases and the V segment lost 6 bases, leaving 6 bases of the junction unmatched. Germline V gene lookup returns CDR1 MDHEN and CDR2 SYDVKM.

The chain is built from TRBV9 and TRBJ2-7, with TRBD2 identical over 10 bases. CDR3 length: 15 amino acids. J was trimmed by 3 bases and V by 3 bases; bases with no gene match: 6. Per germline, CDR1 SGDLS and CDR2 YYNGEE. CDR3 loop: CASSEGSGRLYEQYF. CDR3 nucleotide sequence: TGTGCCAGCAGCGAGGGTAGCGGGAGGCTCTACGAGCAGTACTTC.

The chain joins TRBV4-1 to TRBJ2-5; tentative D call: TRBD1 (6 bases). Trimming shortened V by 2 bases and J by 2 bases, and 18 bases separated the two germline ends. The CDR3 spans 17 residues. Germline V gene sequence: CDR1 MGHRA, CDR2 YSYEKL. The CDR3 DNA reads TGCGCCAGCAGCCAACTCTACTGGGACACCTCTCAAGAGACCCAGTACTTC. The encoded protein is CASSQLYWDTSQETQYF.

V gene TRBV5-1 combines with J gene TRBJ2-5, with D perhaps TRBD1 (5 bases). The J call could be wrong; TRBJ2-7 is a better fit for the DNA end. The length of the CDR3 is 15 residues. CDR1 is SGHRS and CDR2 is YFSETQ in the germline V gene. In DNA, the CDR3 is TGCGCCAGCAGCTTGGAGGGGAAGAGTTCCCACGAGCAGTACTTC. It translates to CASSLEGKSSHEQYF.

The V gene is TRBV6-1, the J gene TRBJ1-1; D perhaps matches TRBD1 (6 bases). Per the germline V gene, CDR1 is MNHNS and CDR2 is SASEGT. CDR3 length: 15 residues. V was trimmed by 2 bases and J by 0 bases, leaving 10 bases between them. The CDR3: CASSEMGAVNTEAFF. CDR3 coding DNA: TGTGCCAGCAGTGAAATGGGGGCCGTGAACACTGAAGCTTTCTTT.

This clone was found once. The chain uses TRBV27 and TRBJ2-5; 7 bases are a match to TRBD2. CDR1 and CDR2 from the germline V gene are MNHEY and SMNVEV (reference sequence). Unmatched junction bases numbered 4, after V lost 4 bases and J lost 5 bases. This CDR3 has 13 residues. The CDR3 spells CASSSTSLETQYF. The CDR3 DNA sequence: TGTGCCAGCAGTTCGACTAGCCTCGAGACCCAGTACTTC.

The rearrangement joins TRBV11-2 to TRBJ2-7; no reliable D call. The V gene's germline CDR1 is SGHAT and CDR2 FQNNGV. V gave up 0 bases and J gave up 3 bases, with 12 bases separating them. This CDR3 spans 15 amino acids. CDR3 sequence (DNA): TGTGCCAGCAGCTTAGAGGCCAGGCCCGACTACGAGCAGTACTTC. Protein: CASSLEARPDYEQYF.

The CDR3 spells CAWSIGLNRYEQYF. CDR3 sequence (DNA): TGTGCCTGGAGTATCGGACTCAACCGTTACGAGCAGTACTTC. This chain uses TRBV30 with TRBJ2-7; maybe TRBD2 (5 bases). Germline-derived CDR1 and CDR2 are GTSNPN and SVGIG (reference sequence). Trimming took 2 bases from V and 4 from J, leaving 15 bases between them. This CDR3 is built from 14 residues.

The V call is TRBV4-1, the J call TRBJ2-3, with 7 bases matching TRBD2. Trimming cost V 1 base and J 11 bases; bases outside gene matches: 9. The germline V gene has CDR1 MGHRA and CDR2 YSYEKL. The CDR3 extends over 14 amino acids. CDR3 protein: CASSQGKLAEGQYF. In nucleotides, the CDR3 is TGCGCCAGCAGCCAAGGGAAGCTAGCGGAAGGGCAGTATTTT.